This entry concerns a single T cell receptor beta chain. What it binds is not known. These data originate in a study of T cell responses to AZD1222 COVID-19 vaccine. The study, taken as a whole, reports: Targets within unmutated variant regions were reportedly found for nearly half of spike-specific TCRs. Among those given AZD1222, only six were seropositive at baseline.

TCRdb's table, derived via immunoSEQ multiplex PCR, lists solely in-frame clones and lacks some. The data contain some 120,000 clones, approximately 83% of them singletons. The germline CDR1 and CDR2 sequences are ENHRY and SYGVKD. Unmatched junction bases numbered 7, after V lost 6 bases and J lost 9 bases. The CDR3 spans 15 residues. The source is an adult in good health. Sequences were derived from peripheral blood, sampled on day 0 of MenACWY control vaccination. The chain has TRBV10-3 and TRBJ2-1, with TRBD2 identical over 14 bases. Here the CDR3 DNA reads TGTGCCATCAGCAGACTAGCGGGGGGGCCGGGTGAGCAGTTCTTC. Translation: CAISRLAGGPGEQFF.